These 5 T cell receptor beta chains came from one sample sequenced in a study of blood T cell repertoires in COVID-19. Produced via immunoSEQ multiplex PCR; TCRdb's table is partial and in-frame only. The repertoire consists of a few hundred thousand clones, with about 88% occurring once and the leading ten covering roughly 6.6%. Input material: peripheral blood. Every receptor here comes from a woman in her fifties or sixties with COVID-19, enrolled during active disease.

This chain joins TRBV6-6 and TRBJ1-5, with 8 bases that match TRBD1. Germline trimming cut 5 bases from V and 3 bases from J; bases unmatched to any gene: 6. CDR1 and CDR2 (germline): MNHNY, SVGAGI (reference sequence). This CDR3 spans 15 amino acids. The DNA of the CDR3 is TGTGCCAGCAGTCTCGACAGGGGAATCAATCAGCCCCAGCATTTT. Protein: CASSLDRGINQPQHF.

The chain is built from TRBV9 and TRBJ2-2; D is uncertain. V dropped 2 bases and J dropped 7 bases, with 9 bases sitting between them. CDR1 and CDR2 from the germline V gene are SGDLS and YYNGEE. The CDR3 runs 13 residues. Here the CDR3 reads CASSVDGYGELFF. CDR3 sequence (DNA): TGTGCCAGCAGCGTCGACGGGTACGGGGAGCTGTTTTTT.

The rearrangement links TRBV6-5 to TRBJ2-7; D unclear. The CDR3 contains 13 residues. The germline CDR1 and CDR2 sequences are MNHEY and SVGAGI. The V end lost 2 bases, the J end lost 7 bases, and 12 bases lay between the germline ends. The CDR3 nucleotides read TGTGCCAGCAGTTACACGCCGAAACGGGAGCAGTACTTC. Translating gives CASSYTPKREQYF.

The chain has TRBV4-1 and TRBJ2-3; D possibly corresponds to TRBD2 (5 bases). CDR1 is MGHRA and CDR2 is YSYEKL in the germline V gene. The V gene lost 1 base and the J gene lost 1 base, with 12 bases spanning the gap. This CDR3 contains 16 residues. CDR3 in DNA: TGCGCCAGCAGCCAAGCTGGGCGGGCGGGCACAGATACGCAGTATTTT. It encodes CASSQAGRAGTDTQYF.

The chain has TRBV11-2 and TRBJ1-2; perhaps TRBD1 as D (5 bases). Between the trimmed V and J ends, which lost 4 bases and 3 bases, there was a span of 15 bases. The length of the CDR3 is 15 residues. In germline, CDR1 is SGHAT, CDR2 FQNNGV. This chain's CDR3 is CASSYSGGGDYGYTF. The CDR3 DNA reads TGTGCCAGCAGCTACAGCGGGGGGGGTGACTATGGCTACACCTTC. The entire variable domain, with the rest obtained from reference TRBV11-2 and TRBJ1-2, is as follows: EAGVAQSPRYKIIEKRQSVAFWCNPISGHATLYWYQQILGQGPKLLIQFQNNGVVDDSQLPKDRFSAERLKGVDSTLKIQPAKLEDSAVYLCASSYSGGGDYGYTFGSGTRLTVV.